One sample yielded the 8 T cell receptor beta chains listed below, sequenced in a study of patients and donors after allogeneic stem cell transplantation (dated by TCRdb to 2018 to 2020). The library came from RT-PCR. The sample was run on a NextSeq 550. In TCRdb, the public reads were trimmed at Q25 with fastp and aligned with MiXCR, with productive beta chains retained. Merged by CDR3 protein, the rows form single entries marked with the most common genes and DNA. Present in this sample are tens of thousands of distinct CDR3 sequences, around 35% of which were seen just once. Jointly, the top ten make up 76% of the sample. Source material: blood, either unsorted or a sorted T cell fraction (not recorded which). The receptors shown here come from a human donor who was either an allogeneic HSCT recipient or a stem cell or donor lymphocyte infusion donor (not recorded which). It is not recorded whose cells these are; they may come from a transplant donor.

DNA for the CDR3: TGTGCCACCAGTAACCCAGGGTCGGCGGGGGAGCTGTTTTTT. Residues: CATSNPGSAGELFF. The chain has TRBV24-1 and TRBJ2-2; TRBD1 is a possible D gene (5 bases). The CDR3 contains 14 residues. CDR1 KGHDR and CDR2 SFDVKD come from the germline V gene. Trimming pared 6 bases from V and 8 bases from J, leaving 15 bases between.

This clonotype has at least ten counts. CDR3 bases: TGTGCCAGCAGCCAGGACGGGGATAGCAATCAGCCCCAGCATTTT. Translating gives CASSQDGDSNQPQHF. This chain uses TRBV25-1 with TRBJ1-5; D gene ambiguous. CDR3 length: 15 amino acids. Trimming stripped 6 bases from V and 0 bases from J, with 12 bases between. CDR1 and CDR2 (germline): MGHDK, SYGVNS.

The V call is TRBV28, the J call TRBJ2-5, with D uncertain. Germline V gene data show CDR1 as MDHEN and CDR2 as SYDVKM. V was shortened by 5 bases and J by 4 bases, with 14 bases between the two germline ends. The CDR3 consists of 14 residues. CDR3 DNA: TGTGCCAGCAGTCTAGTCACAGTTGGAGAGACCCAGTACTTC. It yields the protein CASSLVTVGETQYF.

V is TRBV5-1 and J is TRBJ2-6, with TRBD1 matching 7 bases. The CDR3 extends over 16 amino acids. Germline CDR1 SGHRS, CDR2 YFSETQ. V lost 7 bases and J lost 0; bases outside the gene matches: 7. The CDR3 DNA follows: TGCGCCAGCCTTGGGGACAGAAGCTCTGGGGCCAACGTCCTGACTTTC. Its translation: CASLGDRSSGANVLTF.

This clonotype was picked up a small number of times. The J gene is TRBJ2-1, the V gene TRBV7-9; no definite D call. This CDR3 comprises 15 residues. In germline, CDR1 is SEHNR, CDR2 FQNEAQ (reference sequence). V was pared by 5 bases and J by 0 bases, with 11 bases between. CDR3 bases: TGTGCCAGCAGCCCCCCCACGAGCTCCTACAATGAGCAGTTCTTC. Its translation is CASSPPTSSYNEQFF.

The chain recombines TRBV15 with TRBJ1-5; D gene unclear. The CDR3 spans 15 residues. With 1 base removed from V and 4 bases from J, the gap between germline ends came to 11 bases. Per the germline V gene, CDR1 is LNHNV and CDR2 is YYDKDF (reference sequence). CDR3 DNA sequence: TGTGCCACCAGCAGAGTGTGGGATTGGAATCAGCCCCAGCATTTT. Encoded protein: CATSRVWDWNQPQHF.

V is TRBV10-3 and J is TRBJ2-1; 7 positions agree with TRBD2. Germline-derived CDR1 and CDR2 are ENHRY and SYGVKD. This CDR3 region has 15 residues. The J segment lost 4 bases and the V segment lost 0 bases, leaving 3 bases of the junction unmatched. The CDR3 DNA sequence: TGTGCCATCAGTGAGTCCGAGCGGGGATACAATGAGCAGTTCTTC. Translating gives CAISESERGYNEQFF.

The chain combines TRBV20-1 with TRBJ2-4; either TRBD1 or TRBD2 may supply D (5 bases each). The CDR3 loop spans 14 amino acids. In germline, CDR1 is DFQATT, CDR2 SNEGSKA (reference sequence). V dropped 7 bases and J dropped 6 bases, with 19 bases sitting between them. CDR3 DNA sequence: TGCAGTGGCACAACTCCGGGGACGTCAAACATTCAGTACTTC. As protein: CSGTTPGTSNIQYF.